This TCR beta chain was found in a study of beta chain features in type 1 diabetes. Whole-study findings and limits: In all four CD4+ subsets, TCRB CDR3 length was significantly, moderately reduced in type 1 diabetes. No resolution was reached here on whether HLA type influences TCRB rearrangement. In type 1 diabetes patients, VDJ junctions had fewer insertions; deletions at these junctions were more frequent.

The sequenced template was cDNA made from the entire isolated RNA. Assay used: immunoSEQ multiplex PCR; TCRdb lists only in-frame clones, some missing. The repertoire holds about 170,000 clones, with 6.5% to 9.5% as singletons. This clone was recorded a few times. Its antigen is unidentified. The authors took one heparinised blood draw, averaging approximately 110 mL, from each donor. The CDR3 is made up of 15 amino acids. The V gene lost 0 bases and the J gene lost 4 bases, with 13 bases spanning the gap. Germline V gene data show CDR1 as SGDLS and CDR2 as YYNGEE. The gene calls are TRBV9 and TRBJ1-1, with D maybe TRBD1 (6 bases). This TCR was recovered from a middle-aged woman with type 1 diabetes. The sequencing input was central memory CD4+ T cells from blood. CDR3 coding DNA: TGTGCCAGCAGCGTAGATTCAGGGGCGGGCACTGAAGCTTTCTTT. Translating it yields CASSVDSGAGTEAFF.